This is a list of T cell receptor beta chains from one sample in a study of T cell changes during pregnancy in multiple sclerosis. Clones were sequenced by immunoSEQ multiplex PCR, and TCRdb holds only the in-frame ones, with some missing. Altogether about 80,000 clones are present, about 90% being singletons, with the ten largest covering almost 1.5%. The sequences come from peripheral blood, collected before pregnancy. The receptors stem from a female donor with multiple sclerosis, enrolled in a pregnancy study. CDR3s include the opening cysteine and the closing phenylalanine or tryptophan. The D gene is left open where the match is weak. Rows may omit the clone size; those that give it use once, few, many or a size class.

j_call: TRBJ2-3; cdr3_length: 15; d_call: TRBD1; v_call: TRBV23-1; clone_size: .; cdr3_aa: CASRTGARAADTQYF; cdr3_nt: TGCGCCAGCAGAACAGGGGCCAGGGCGGCAGATACGCAGTATTTT
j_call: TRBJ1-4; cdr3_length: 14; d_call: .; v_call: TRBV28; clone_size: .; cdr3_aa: CASSLRGNSEKLFF; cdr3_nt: TGTGCCAGCAGTTTGAGGGGGAATAGTGAAAAACTGTTTTTT
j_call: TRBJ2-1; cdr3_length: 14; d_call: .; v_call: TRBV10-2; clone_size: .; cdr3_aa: CASSENRVDNEQFF; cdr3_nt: TGCGCCAGCAGTGAGAACAGGGTAGACAATGAGCAGTTCTTC
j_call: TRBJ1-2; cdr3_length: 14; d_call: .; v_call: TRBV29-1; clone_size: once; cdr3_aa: CSVAPGNGPYGYTF; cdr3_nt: TGCAGCGTTGCCCCAGGCAATGGGCCCTATGGCTACACCTTC
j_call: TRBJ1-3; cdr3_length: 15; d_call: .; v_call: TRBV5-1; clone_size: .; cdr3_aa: CASSVDRSRGNTIYF; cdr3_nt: TGCGCCAGCAGCGTTGACAGGTCGAGAGGAAACACCATATATTTT
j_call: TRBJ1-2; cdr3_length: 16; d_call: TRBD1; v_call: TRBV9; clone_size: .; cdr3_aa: CASSASKQGLDYGYTF; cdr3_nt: TGTGCCAGCAGCGCATCTAAACAGGGGTTGGACTATGGCTACACCTTC
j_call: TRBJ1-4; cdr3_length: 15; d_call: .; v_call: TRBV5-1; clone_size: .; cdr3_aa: CASSLQAAPNEKLFF; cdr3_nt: TGCGCCAGCAGCTTACAGGCAGCCCCTAATGAAAAACTGTTTTTT
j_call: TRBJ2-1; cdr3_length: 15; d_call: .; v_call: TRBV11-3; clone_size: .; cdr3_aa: CASSARGGLGNEQFF; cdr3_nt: TGTGCCAGCAGCGCGAGGGGGGGTTTGGGCAATGAGCAGTTCTTC
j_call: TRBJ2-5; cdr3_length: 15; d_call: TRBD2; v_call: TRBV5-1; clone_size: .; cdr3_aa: CASRDSGGVQETQYF; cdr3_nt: TGCGCCAGCAGAGATAGCGGGGGGGTTCAAGAGACCCAGTACTTC
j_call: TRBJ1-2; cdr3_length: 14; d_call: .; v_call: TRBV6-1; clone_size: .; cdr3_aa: CASSEAGGNYGYTF; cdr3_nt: TGTGCCAGCAGTGAAGCGGGGGGGAACTATGGCTACACCTTC
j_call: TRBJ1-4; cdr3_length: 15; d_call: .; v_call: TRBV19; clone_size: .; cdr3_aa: CASSIAIRGREKLFF; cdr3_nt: TGTGCCAGTAGTATAGCGATCAGGGGACGTGAAAAACTGTTTTTT
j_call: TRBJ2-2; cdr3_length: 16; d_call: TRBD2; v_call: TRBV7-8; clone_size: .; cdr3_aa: CASSLVGGANTGELFF; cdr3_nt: TGTGCCAGCAGCTTAGTTGGGGGGGCGAACACCGGGGAGCTGTTTTTT
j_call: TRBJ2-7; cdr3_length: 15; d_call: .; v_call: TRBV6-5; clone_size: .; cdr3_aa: CASSYSQGGYYEQYF; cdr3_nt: TGTGCCAGCAGTTACTCCCAGGGAGGATACTACGAGCAGTACTTC
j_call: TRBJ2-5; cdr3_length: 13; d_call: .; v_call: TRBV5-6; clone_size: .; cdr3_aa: CASSLGSRETQYF; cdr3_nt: TGTGCCAGCAGCTTGGGATCTCGGGAGACCCAGTACTTC
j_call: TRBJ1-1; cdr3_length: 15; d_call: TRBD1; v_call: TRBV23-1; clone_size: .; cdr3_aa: CASILGTGGYTEAFF; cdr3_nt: TGCGCCAGCATACTGGGAACAGGGGGGTACACTGAAGCTTTCTTT
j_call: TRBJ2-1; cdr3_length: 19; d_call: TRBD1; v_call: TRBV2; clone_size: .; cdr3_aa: CASSSSGTGARGDRGEQFF; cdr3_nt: TGTGCCAGCAGTTCCTCCGGGACAGGGGCCCGGGGTGATCGAGGTGAGCAGTTCTTC
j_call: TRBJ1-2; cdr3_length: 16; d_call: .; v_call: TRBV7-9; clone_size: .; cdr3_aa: CASSSQRIRFRYGYTF; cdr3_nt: TGTGCCAGCAGCTCCCAACGCATCAGATTTCGATATGGCTACACCTTC
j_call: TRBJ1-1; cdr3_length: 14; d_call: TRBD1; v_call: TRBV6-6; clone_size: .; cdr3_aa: CASRGQGVNTEAFF; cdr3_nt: TGTGCCAGCAGGGGACAGGGAGTGAACACTGAAGCTTTCTTT
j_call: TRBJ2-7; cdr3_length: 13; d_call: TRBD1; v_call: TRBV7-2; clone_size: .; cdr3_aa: CASSSGTGAEQYF; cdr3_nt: TGTGCCAGCAGCTCTGGGACAGGGGCCGAGCAGTACTTC
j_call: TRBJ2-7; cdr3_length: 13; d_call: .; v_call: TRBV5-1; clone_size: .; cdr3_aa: CASSPRAPYEQYF; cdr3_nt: TGCGCCAGCAGCCCCCGCGCGCCCTACGAGCAGTACTTC
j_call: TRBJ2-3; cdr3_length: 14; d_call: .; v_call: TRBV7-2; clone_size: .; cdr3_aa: CASSLGLVTDTQYF; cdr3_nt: TGTGCCAGCAGCTTAGGACTAGTCACAGATACGCAGTATTTT
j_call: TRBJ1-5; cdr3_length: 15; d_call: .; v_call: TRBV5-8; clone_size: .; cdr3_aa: CASSLGGLSNQPQHF; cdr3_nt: TGTGCCAGCAGCTTGGGGGGGCTGAGCAATCAGCCCCAGCATTTT
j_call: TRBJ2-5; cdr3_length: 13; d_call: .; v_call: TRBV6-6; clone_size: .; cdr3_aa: CASSVAAQETQYF; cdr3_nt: TGTGCCAGCAGTGTGGCCGCTCAAGAGACCCAGTACTTC
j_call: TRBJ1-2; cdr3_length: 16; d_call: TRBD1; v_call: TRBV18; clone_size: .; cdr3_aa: CASSPSADRSNYGYTF; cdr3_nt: TGTGCCAGCTCACCATCGGCGGACAGGTCCAACTATGGCTACACCTTC